This note documents a single TCR beta chain sequence. The CDR3 is 15 amino acids. With 2 bases removed from V and 7 bases from J, the gap between germline ends came to 15 bases. CDR1 SGHAT and CDR2 FQNNGV come from the germline V gene. This sample was taken from a study of shared clonotypes between healthy human individuals. Selected positively for CCR7 and CD45RO-negative, naive CD8 cells excluded terminally differentiated effector memory CD45RA+ cells. Generated by immunoSEQ multiplex PCR, the TCRdb table keeps only in-frame clones and is missing some. Of about 1.9 million clones listed, about 93% are singletons.

V usage is TRBV11-2 and J usage is TRBJ2-1; possible D gene TRBD1, 5 bases. This TCR came from a man aged 18 to 30 in good health. Some clones in this sample may be carry-over from other donors' samples. Sequencing was performed on naive CD8+ T cells from PBMCs. CDR3 bases: TGTGCCAGCAGCTTATTAGGGGCTAAGGGTAATGAGCAGTTCTTC. This codes for CASSLLGAKGNEQFF. The variable domain in full, with the rest retrieved from reference TRBV11-2 and TRBJ2-1, is EAGVAQSPRYKIIEKRQSVAFWCNPISGHATLYWYQQILGQGPKLLIQFQNNGVVDDSQLPKDRFSAERLKGVDSTLKIQPAKLEDSAVYLCASSLLGAKGNEQFFGPGTRLTVL.